A selection of T cell receptor beta chains follows, all from one sample in a study of blood T cell repertoires in COVID-19. Here immunoSEQ multiplex PCR was the method, and the copy in TCRdb shows in-frame clones only, minus some. The sample records approximately 100,000 clones, just under 85% being singletons. The sample consisted of peripheral blood. These receptors were obtained from a woman older than 75 with active or convalescent COVID-19. CDR3s include the opening cysteine and the closing phenylalanine or tryptophan. Each record gives: J gene, CDR3 length, D gene, V gene, CDR3 protein, CDR3 DNA. The D gene is left open where the match is weak.

TRBJ1-4	15	TRBD1	TRBV6-5	CASSSGDRVNEKLFF	TGTGCCAGCAGTAGCGGGGACAGGGTTAATGAAAAACTGTTTTTT
TRBJ2-2	17	NA	TRBV7-7	CASSRPKSPQGPGELFF	TGTGCTAGCAGCCGTCCCAAAAGCCCCCAGGGTCCCGGGGAGCTGTTTTTT
TRBJ2-6	16	NA	TRBV5-1	CASSASAAVGANVLTF	TGCGCCAGCAGCGCTAGCGCCGCGGTGGGGGCCAACGTCCTGACTTTC
TRBJ2-3	14	TRBD2	TRBV18	CASSPLAATDTQYF	TGTGCCAGCTCACCGCTAGCGGCCACAGATACGCAGTATTTT
TRBJ1-1	14	TRBD1	TRBV30	CAWRDLTGGTEAFF	TGTGCCTGGAGGGACTTAACAGGGGGCACTGAAGCTTTCTTT
TRBJ1-5	13	NA	TRBV24-1	CATSDSGNQPQHF	TGTGCCACCAGTGATTCGGGGAATCAGCCCCAGCATTTT
TRBJ2-7	13	TRBD1	TRBV10-3	CAISERQGYEQYF	TGTGCCATCAGTGAGAGACAGGGGTACGAGCAGTACTTC
TRBJ1-1	15	NA	TRBV27	CASRWAGRRGTEAFF	TGTGCCAGCAGGTGGGCTGGGAGGCGGGGCACTGAAGCTTTCTTT
TRBJ1-1	13	NA	TRBV23-1	CASSQCRGTEAFF	TGCGCCAGCAGTCAATGCCGGGGCACTGAAGCTTTCTTT
TRBJ2-1	14	TRBD2	TRBV4-1	CASSQVITGGEQFF	TGCGCCAGCAGCCAAGTGATTACGGGGGGGGAGCAGTTCTTC
TRBJ1-2	14	TRBD1	TRBV5-6	CASSLWQGAGGYTF	TGTGCCAGCAGCTTGTGGCAGGGGGCAGGTGGCTACACCTTC
TRBJ2-5	11	NA	TRBV12-5	CASGLLKTQYF	TGTGCTAGTGGCCTCCTAAAGACCCAGTACTTC
TRBJ2-2	15	NA	TRBV25-1	CASSDLVANTGELFF	TGTGCCAGCAGTGATCTGGTAGCTAACACCGGGGAGCTGTTTTTT
TRBJ2-2	17	NA	TRBV18	CASSPSLGQSNTGELFF	TGTGCCAGCTCACCTTCTCTGGGACAATCGAACACCGGGGAGCTGTTTTTT
TRBJ2-7	14	NA	TRBV11-2	CASSLTQTGHEQYF	TGTGCCAGCAGCTTGACTCAGACAGGTCACGAGCAGTACTTC
TRBJ1-5	14	NA	TRBV9	CASSGAESNQPQHF	TGTGCCAGCAGCGGGGCAGAAAGCAATCAGCCCCAGCATTTT
TRBJ2-3	17	TRBD2	TRBV5-1	CASSRTGTSGGGDTQYF	TGCGCCAGCAGCCGGACCGGGACTAGCGGGGGAGGAGATACGCAGTATTTT
TRBJ2-2	17	TRBD1	TRBV7-3	CASSLLAPGQGSGELFF	TGTGCCAGCAGCTTATTGGCCCCGGGACAGGGGTCCGGGGAGCTGTTTTTT
TRBJ2-5	14	NA	TRBV24-1	CATSDRGLQETQYF	TGTGCCACCAGTGACAGGGGTTTACAAGAGACCCAGTACTTC
TRBJ2-3	15	TRBD1	TRBV14	CASSPIGRGTDTQYF	TGTGCCAGCAGCCCCATAGGCAGGGGGACAGATACGCAGTATTTT